Listed here are 18 T cell receptor beta chains from one sample, sequenced in a study of cytomegalovirus exposure and HLA in healthy donors. Sequencing was performed with immunoSEQ multiplex PCR; in TCRdb, only in-frame clones are kept and a portion is missing. The sample records some 290,000 clones, roughly 88% being singletons. The sample comprised PBMCs. These receptors all stem from a man in his thirties or forties in good health and CMV-seronegative.

The chain recombines TRBV10-3 with TRBJ2-2, with 9 nucleotides matching TRBD1. The CDR3 is made up of 16 amino acids. Trimming removed 4 bases from V and 1 base from J; junction bases left unmatched: 4. Germline values: CDR1 ENHRY, CDR2 SYGVKD. CDR3 sequence reads: CAISGLGQGNTGELFF. The DNA of the CDR3 is TGTGCCATCAGTGGTTTGGGACAGGGGAACACCGGGGAGCTGTTTTTT.

The V and J genes are TRBV2 and TRBJ2-1, with 12 nucleotides matching TRBD2. Trimming cost V 4 bases and J 6 bases; bases outside gene matches: 4. CDR3 length equals 15 residues. Looked up from germline, CDR1 is SNHLY and CDR2 is FYNNEI. CDR3 region: CASSGLAGETNEQFF. DNA of the CDR3: TGTGCCAGCAGTGGACTAGCGGGGGAAACCAATGAGCAGTTCTTC.

The V call is TRBV7-9, the J call TRBJ1-4; maybe TRBD1 (6 bases). Trimming removed 5 bases at V and 8 bases at J, with 15 bases between. The CDR3 has 14 amino acids. From germline, CDR1 is SEHNR and CDR2 FQNEAQ (reference sequence). CDR3 sequence reads: CASSVRVGGEKLFF. The CDR3 region has the DNA TGTGCCAGCAGCGTCCGAGTTGGGGGCGAAAAACTGTTTTTT.

The chain recombines TRBV10-3 with TRBJ1-1; 7 nucleotides align to TRBD1. This CDR3 spans 14 amino acids. CDR1 is ENHRY and CDR2 is SYGVKD in the germline V gene. The V segment lost 3 bases and the J segment 1 base; nucleotides outside the gene matches: 2. CDR3 nucleotide sequence: TGTGCCATCAGTGACGGGACAGCGAACACTGAAGCTTTCTTT. Its protein is CAISDGTANTEAFF.

The V gene is TRBV7-9, the J gene TRBJ2-3, with D perhaps TRBD2 (6 bases). This CDR3 is built from 14 residues. The germline V gene encodes CDR1 SEHNR and CDR2 FQNEAQ (reference sequence). Trimming cost V 2 bases and J 4 bases, with 10 bases left between them. Written as DNA, the CDR3 is TGTGCCAGCAGCTTATCGGGGGTCCCAGATACGCAGTATTTT. Translating gives CASSLSGVPDTQYF.

The CDR3, as DNA: TGTGCCAGCAGTCCAGCACTAGCGGGGGGGTACGAGCAGTACTTC. Its translation: CASSPALAGGYEQYF. The chain links TRBV27 to TRBJ2-7; 13 bases fit TRBD2. Germline lookup yields CDR1 MNHEY and CDR2 SMNVEV (reference sequence). V gave up 5 bases and J gave up 4 bases; unmatched junction bases: 5. CDR3 length equals 15 residues.

V is TRBV27 and J is TRBJ2-4; D gene unclear. There are 15 residues in the CDR3. CDR1 and CDR2 from the germline V gene are MNHEY and SMNVEV (reference sequence). The V gene lost 4 bases and the J gene lost 0 bases, with 10 bases spanning the gap. The CDR3 loop is CASSYSHLAKNIQYF. The CDR3, as DNA: TGTGCCAGCAGTTACAGCCACCTAGCCAAAAACATTCAGTACTTC.

The genes are TRBV2 and TRBJ1-2, with D possibly being TRBD1 (5 bases). Germline lookup yields CDR1 SNHLY and CDR2 FYNNEI. The V end lost 9 bases, the J end lost 0 bases, and 14 bases lay between the germline ends. This CDR3 comprises 14 residues. CDR3 sequence reads: CAREGGVPNYGYTF. The CDR3 DNA reads as TGTGCCAGGGAGGGAGGGGTCCCTAACTATGGCTACACCTTC.

This clone was detected only a few times. V is TRBV7-2 and J is TRBJ2-3; tentatively, D is TRBD2 (5 bases). The CDR3 contains 16 residues. In germline, CDR1 is SGHTA, CDR2 FQGNSA. Trimming left V 5 bases short and J 5 bases short, with 20 bases between. DNA for the CDR3: TGTGCCAGCAGCCCCCCCGGACGGGCTGCGGGAGATACGCAGTATTTT. Its protein product is CASSPPGRAAGDTQYF. Together with reference TRBV7-2 and TRBJ2-3, the CDR3 gives the full variable domain: GAGVSQSPSNKVTEKGKDVELRCDPISGHTALYWYRQSLGQGLEFLIYFQGNSAPDKSGLPSDRFSAERTGGSVSTLTIQRTQQEDSAVYLCASSPPGRAAGDTQYFGPGTRLTVL.

V is TRBV7-9 and J is TRBJ2-7; 9 positions agree with TRBD1. The CDR3 has 16 residues. Germline V gives CDR1 SEHNR, CDR2 FQNEAQ (reference sequence). After removal of 5 bases from V and 5 bases from J, the junction contained 13 bases not matched to a gene. The CDR3 region is CASSPFDPGQGDEQYF. The CDR3 DNA reads as TGTGCCAGCAGCCCGTTTGACCCGGGACAGGGTGACGAGCAGTACTTC. The full variable domain, completed using reference TRBV7-9 and TRBJ2-7, is DTGVSQNPRHKITKRGQNVTFRCDPISEHNRLYWYRQTLGQGPEFLTYFQNEAQLEKSRLLSDRFSAERPKGSFSTLEIQRTEQGDSAMYLCASSPFDPGQGDEQYFGPGTRLTVT.

The chain is built from TRBV6-1 and TRBJ1-1; no firm D call. There are 14 residues in the CDR3. The V gene lost 1 base and the J gene lost 0 bases, with 6 bases spanning the gap. Looked up from germline, CDR1 is MNHNS and CDR2 is SASEGT. The CDR3 DNA sequence: TGTGCCAGCAGTGAAGTGGGCATGAACACTGAAGCTTTCTTT. Protein: CASSEVGMNTEAFF.

The chain is built from TRBV29-1 and TRBJ2-5; D unclear. Trimming removed 2 bases from V and 6 bases from J, with 7 bases in between. The V gene's germline CDR1 is SQVTM and CDR2 ANQGSEA. CDR3 length: 11 amino acids. The CDR3 region has the DNA TGCAGCGTTGAACTCTATCAGACCCAGTACTTC. Encoded protein: CSVELYQTQYF. Based on the CDR3 plus reference TRBV29-1 and TRBJ2-5, the full variable domain is SAVISQKPSRDICQRGTSLTIQCQVDSQVTMMFWYRQQPGQSLTLIATANQGSEATYESGFVIDKFPISRPNLTFSTLTVSNMSPEDSSIYLCSVELYQTQYFGPGTRLLVL.

The J gene is TRBJ2-1, the V gene TRBV6-6; 10 bases align to TRBD2. V gave up 5 bases and J gave up 2 bases; unmatched junction bases: 3. Germline V CDR1 and CDR2: MNHNY, SVGAGI (reference sequence). The CDR3 runs to 15 residues. The CDR3 loop is CASSHLAGAYNEQFF. The CDR3 coding sequence is TGTGCCAGCAGTCATCTAGCGGGGGCCTACAATGAGCAGTTCTTC.

V gene TRBV7-2 combines with J gene TRBJ1-2, with 12 bases that match TRBD1. V lost 1 base, J lost 4 bases, and 1 base stayed unmatched. CDR1 SGHTA and CDR2 FQGNSA come from the germline V gene. The CDR3 sequence is 15 residues long. CDR3 sequence: CASSLEGQGAYGYTF. The CDR3 DNA sequence: TGTGCCAGCAGCTTAGAGGGACAGGGGGCCTATGGCTACACCTTC. Filled out from reference TRBV7-2 and TRBJ1-2, the complete variable domain reads GAGVSQSPSNKVTEKGKDVELRCDPISGHTALYWYRQSLGQGLEFLIYFQGNSAPDKSGLPSDRFSAERTGGSVSTLTIQRTQQEDSAVYLCASSLEGQGAYGYTFGSGTRLTVV.

The rearrangement joins TRBV5-1 to TRBJ1-2; TRBD1 is a possible D gene (6 bases). Deletions cut 5 bases from V and 7 bases from J, with 15 bases between. Germline V lookup: CDR1 SGHRS, CDR2 YFSETQ. This CDR3 comprises 13 residues. CDR3: CASSPVQGSGYTF. The CDR3 bases are TGCGCCAGCAGTCCAGTACAGGGTAGTGGCTACACCTTC.

Only one count was recorded for this clone. The rearrangement joins TRBV27 to TRBJ1-6, with D possibly TRBD1 on 5 matching bases. Deletions cut 6 bases from V and 7 bases from J, with 10 bases between. Germline CDR1 MNHEY, CDR2 SMNVEV (reference sequence). This CDR3 has 13 amino acids. CDR3 protein: CASSMGGNSPLHF. CDR3 in DNA: TGTGCCAGCAGCATGGGGGGGAATTCACCCCTCCACTTT.

The J gene is TRBJ2-1, the V gene TRBV7-2; the match to TRBD2 covers 8 bases. This CDR3 contains 16 residues. Germline CDR1 and CDR2: SGHTA and FQGNSA. With V trimmed by 1 base and J by 6 bases, 8 bases remained unmatched. CDR3 in DNA: TGTGCCAGCAGCTTAGTGGGCCTAGCGGGCCTCAATGAGCAGTTCTTC. This translates into CASSLVGLAGLNEQFF. Combining the CDR3 with reference TRBV7-2 and TRBJ2-1 gives the whole variable domain GAGVSQSPSNKVTEKGKDVELRCDPISGHTALYWYRQSLGQGLEFLIYFQGNSAPDKSGLPSDRFSAERTGGSVSTLTIQRTQQEDSAVYLCASSLVGLAGLNEQFFGPGTRLTVL.

This chain uses TRBV11-2 with TRBJ1-1, with 7 nucleotides matching TRBD1. This CDR3 is 20 amino acids long. Looked up from germline, CDR1 is SGHAT and CDR2 is FQNNGV. Germline trimming cut 0 bases from V and 4 bases from J; bases unmatched to any gene: 20. CDR3 sequence reads: CASSLDYRYRGLRGGTEAFF. The DNA of the CDR3 is TGTGCCAGCAGCTTAGATTATCGGTACAGGGGACTTCGGGGTGGCACTGAAGCTTTCTTT. Full variable domain (missing parts from reference TRBV11-2 and TRBJ1-1): EAGVAQSPRYKIIEKRQSVAFWCNPISGHATLYWYQQILGQGPKLLIQFQNNGVVDDSQLPKDRFSAERLKGVDSTLKIQPAKLEDSAVYLCASSLDYRYRGLRGGTEAFFGQGTRLTVV.